Following are 4 T cell receptor beta chains from one sample sequenced in a study of T cells in Graves' hyperthyroidism and ophthalmopathy. There were TCR beta CDR3 regions amplified from RNA transcripts. Carried out on the TCR CDR3, a first-round RT-PCR used the HTBI primer set. TCRdb ran MiXCR on the multiplex PCR reads and lists one entry per CDR3 protein. The data show 530,000 or so distinct CDR3 sequences, with about 43% seen just once and around 7.7% held by the top ten. Sequencing input: peripheral blood or thyroid tissue (not recorded which). All receptors come from a young woman with Graves' hyperthyroidism.

CDR3 sequence: CSATGTAYEQYF. DNA of the CDR3: TGCAGTGCGACCGGGACAGCCTACGAGCAGTACTTC. The chain carries TRBV20-1 and TRBJ2-7; 7 bases are shared with TRBD1. With 6 bases clipped from V and 2 bases from J, the junction kept 4 bases outside the gene matches. The V gene's germline CDR1 is DFQATT and CDR2 SNEGSKA (reference sequence). CDR3 length equals 12 residues.

This clonotype came up many times. The gene calls are TRBV10-2 and TRBJ2-7; 11 nucleotides align to TRBD1. The length of the CDR3 is 13 residues. The junction had 4 bases not matched to a gene; V was cut back by 8 bases and J by 4 bases. CDR1 is WSHSY, CDR2 SAAADI, per germline. The CDR3 sequence is CASCRDRGYEQYF. CDR3 nucleotides: TGCGCCAGCTGCCGGGACAGGGGGTACGAGCAGTACTTC.

The J gene is TRBJ1-2, the V gene TRBV29-1, with D hard to call. Trimming took 8 bases from V and 2 from J, leaving 18 bases between them. The CDR3 spans 14 residues. Germline V gives CDR1 SQVTM, CDR2 ANQGSEA. This CDR3 is CSLDLDDLNYGYTF. CDR3 coding DNA: TGCAGCTTAGATTTAGACGACTTAAACTATGGCTACACCTTC.

This clonotype has at least ten counts. The chain recombines TRBV20-1 with TRBJ2-7; 11 nucleotides line up with TRBD1. V shed 5 bases and J 7 bases; nucleotides not matched to a gene: 10. Germline CDR1 reads DFQATT; CDR2 reads SNEGSKA (reference sequence). CDR3 length: 14 amino acids. The CDR3 DNA follows: TGCAGTGCTCCCAGTCCGGGACAGGGGGAAGAGCAGTACTTC. Its translation is CSAPSPGQGEEQYF.